These 13 T cell receptor beta chains were all obtained from the same sample, sequenced in a study of blood T cell repertoires in COVID-19. Sequencing used immunoSEQ multiplex PCR; TCRdb keeps in-frame clones, though not all of them. Here the sample spans some 120,000 clones, roughly 84% being singletons. The sequenced sample was peripheral blood. These receptors came from a woman older than 75 with acute or convalescent COVID-19.

A note on this clone: The sample contains more than one DNA sequence encoding this CDR3. V and J are TRBV5-1 and TRBJ2-3; 12 bases fit TRBD2. The CDR3 sequence is 15 residues long. The germline gives CDR1 SGHRS, CDR2 YFSETQ. V shed 3 bases, J shed 3 bases, and the junction held 2 bases outside the gene matches. The CDR3 loop is CASSYTSGRTDTQYF. The CDR3 region has the DNA TGCGCCAGCAGCTACACTAGCGGGAGGACAGATACGCAGTATTTT. The full variable domain, its missing parts supplied by reference TRBV5-1 and TRBJ2-3, is KAGVTQTPRYLIKTRGQQVTLSCSPISGHRSVSWYQQTPGQGLQFLFEYFSETQRNKGNFPGRFSGRQFSNSRSEMNVSTLELGDSALYLCASSYTSGRTDTQYFGPGTRLTVL.

The J gene is TRBJ2-1, the V gene TRBV7-9; possible D gene TRBD1, 5 bases. Germline V gene data show CDR1 as SEHNR and CDR2 as FQNEAQ (reference sequence). This CDR3 comprises 13 residues. V gave up 5 bases and J gave up 4 bases, with 9 bases separating them. CDR3 residues: CASSLGAYNEQFF. The CDR3 DNA is TGTGCCAGCAGCCTTGGGGCGTACAATGAGCAGTTCTTC.

This chain uses TRBV6-2 or TRBV6-3 with TRBJ1-1, with a weak D call TRBD1 (5 bases). The CDR3 totals 16 residues. The germline CDR1 and CDR2 sequences are MNHEY and SVGEGT. V shed 5 bases and J shed 4 bases, with 20 bases lying between them. The CDR3 region has the DNA TGTGCCAGCAGTCGCCCCACCTGGGGCTTAGGCACTGAAGCTTTCTTT. Translation gives CASSRPTWGLGTEAFF.

This chain's CDR3 is CASSPRPPPGQGSIEAFF. CDR3 bases: TGTGCCAGCTCACCGAGACCCCCCCCGGGACAGGGATCAATTGAAGCTTTCTTT. The gene calls are TRBV18 and TRBJ1-1; 9 bases fit TRBD1. Germline assignment: CDR1 KGHSH and CDR2 LQKENI. After removal of 3 bases from V and 7 bases from J, the junction contained 18 bases not matched to a gene. This CDR3 is 18 amino acids long.

The chain is built from TRBV4-1 and TRBJ1-4, with D hard to call. The CDR3 loop spans 9 amino acids. Germline CDR1 reads MGHRA; CDR2 reads YSYEKL. The germline V and J ends were trimmed by 10 bases and 5 bases, with 2 bases remaining between them. CDR3 sequence: CATNEKLFF. CDR3 bases: TGCGCCACAAATGAAAAACTGTTTTTT.

The chain has TRBV7-9 and TRBJ1-2; D is unresolved. From germline, CDR1 is SEHNR and CDR2 FQNEAQ (reference sequence). V was cut by 5 bases and J by 8 bases, with 18 bases left in between. This CDR3 spans 14 amino acids. The chain's CDR3 is CASSPEWVGGGYTF. In nucleotides, the CDR3 is TGTGCCAGCAGCCCAGAATGGGTTGGAGGGGGCTACACCTTC.

This rearrangement joins TRBV20-1 to TRBJ1-2; D is possibly TRBD1 (6 bases). Looked up from germline, CDR1 is DFQATT and CDR2 is SNEGSKA (reference sequence). The V end lost 6 bases, the J end lost 6 bases, and 11 bases lay between the germline ends. This CDR3 has 11 amino acids. The CDR3 DNA reads as TGCAGTGCCGGGACATTCAATGGCTACACCTTC. Translating gives CSAGTFNGYTF.

The chain is built from TRBV5-8 and TRBJ1-2; unclear D gene. Germline CDR1 and CDR2: SGHTS and YDEGEE. The V end was cut by 2 bases, the J end by 3 bases, with 14 bases between. CDR3 length equals 15 residues. The CDR3 sequence is CASSFLLQPYYGYTF. In DNA form, the CDR3 reads TGTGCCAGCAGCTTTCTATTACAGCCATACTATGGCTACACCTTC.

CDR3 DNA: TGTGCCAGTACCCCCCACGCTAGATCGAACACCGGGGAGCTGTTTTTT. It translates to CASTPHARSNTGELFF. J is TRBJ2-2 and V is TRBV19; no clear D gene. Trimming left V 7 bases short and J 0 bases short, with 15 bases between. The CDR3 runs 16 residues. Germline V gene lookup returns CDR1 LNHDA and CDR2 SQIVND (reference sequence).

This clone was seen only a few times. The chain employs TRBV28 and TRBJ2-2; D unclear. There are 13 residues in the CDR3. The V end lost 5 bases, the J end lost 4 bases, and 8 bases lay between the germline ends. Germline loops: CDR1 MDHEN, CDR2 SYDVKM. The CDR3 nucleotides are TGTGCCAGCAGTGCGTTAAGCACCGGGGAGCTGTTTTTT. Protein: CASSALSTGELFF.

The genes are TRBV12-3 or TRBV12-4 and TRBJ1-3; TRBD1 matches at 7 bases. The length of the CDR3 is 13 residues. The ends lost 7 bases at V and 3 bases at J; junction bases unmatched: 3. The CDR3 here is CASTPGGGNTIYF. DNA of the CDR3: TGTGCCAGCACCCCAGGGGGTGGAAACACCATATATTTT.

V is TRBV5-5 and J is TRBJ2-1; 7 nucleotides align to TRBD2. CDR1 SGHKS and CDR2 YYEKEE come from the germline V gene (reference sequence). J lost 0 bases, V lost 2 bases, and 5 bases had no gene match. The CDR3 is made up of 16 amino acids. The DNA of the CDR3 is TGTGCCAGCAGCTTCCCAGGGAGGGGCTCCTACAATGAGCAGTTCTTC. Its translation is CASSFPGRGSYNEQFF.

V and J are TRBV2 and TRBJ1-4; D possibly corresponds to TRBD1 (5 bases). The germline V gene encodes CDR1 SNHLY and CDR2 FYNNEI. The CDR3 is 15 amino acids. V was clipped by 6 bases and J by 1 base, with 12 bases between them. Written as DNA, the CDR3 is TGTGCCAGCAGCCCGCAGGGTGTAACTAATGAAAAACTGTTTTTT. Amino acids: CASSPQGVTNEKLFF. The entire variable domain, with the rest obtained from reference TRBV2 and TRBJ1-4, is as follows: EPEVTQTPSHQVTQMGQEVILRCVPISNHLYFYWYRQILGQKVEFLVSFYNNEISEKSEIFDDQFSVERPDGSNFTLKIRSTKLEDSAMYFCASSPQGVTNEKLFFGSGTQLSVL.